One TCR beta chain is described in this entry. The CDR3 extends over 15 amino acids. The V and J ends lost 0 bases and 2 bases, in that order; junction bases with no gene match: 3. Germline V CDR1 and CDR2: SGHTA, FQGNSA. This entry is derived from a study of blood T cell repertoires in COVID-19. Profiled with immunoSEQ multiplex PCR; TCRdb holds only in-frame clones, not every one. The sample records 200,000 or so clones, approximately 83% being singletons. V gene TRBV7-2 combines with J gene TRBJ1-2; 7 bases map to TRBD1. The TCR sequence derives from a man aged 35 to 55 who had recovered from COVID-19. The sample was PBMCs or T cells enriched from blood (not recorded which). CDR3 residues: CASSLAGGSNYGYTF. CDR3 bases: TGTGCCAGCAGCTTAGCAGGGGGCTCGAACTATGGCTACACCTTC.